These 31 T cell receptor beta chains share one sample of origin, sequenced in a study of blood T cells in healthy people across ages. Using a J-beta primer mix together with a sample-barcoded 5' primer, a second PCR was run for about 6 to 11 cycles. MiXCR, applied by TCRdb to the 5' RACE reads, yields one record per CDR3 protein. Of more than 1.4 million distinct CDR3 sequences listed, roughly 40% are singletons. The sample consisted of blood. These receptors were taken from a woman aged 18-29 years in good health.

This clonotype was observed a few times. The chain links TRBV5-1 to TRBJ2-7; D unresolved. The germline CDR1 and CDR2 sequences are SGHRS and YFSETQ. V shed 6 bases and J shed 5 bases, with 9 bases lying between them. The CDR3 consists of 11 residues. CDR3 residues: CASTVSHEQYF. CDR3 nucleotides: TGCGCCAGCACAGTAAGTCACGAGCAGTACTTC.

This clonotype was counted only a few times. V gene TRBV12-3 or TRBV12-4 combines with J gene TRBJ2-2; unclear D gene. Deletions cut 1 base from V and 6 bases from J, with 6 bases between. This CDR3 region has 13 residues. Here the CDR3 DNA reads TGTGCCAGCAGTTTAGGACCGCCCGGGGAGCTGTTTTTT. This sequence encodes CASSLGPPGELFF.

The chain carries TRBV6-2 or TRBV6-3 and TRBJ2-4; no definite D call. The V end was cut by 7 bases, the J end by 0 bases, with 10 bases between. The CDR3 sequence is 14 residues long. Looked up from germline, CDR1 is MNHEY and CDR2 is SVGEGT. The CDR3 spells CASNDWGAKNIQYF. CDR3 coding DNA: TGTGCCAGCAACGACTGGGGAGCCAAAAACATTCAGTACTTC.

The V gene is TRBV6-1, the J gene TRBJ1-6; D gene unclear. The CDR3 consists of 14 residues. From germline, CDR1 is MNHNS and CDR2 SASEGT. The V end was cut by 8 bases, the J end by 3 bases, with 11 bases between. CDR3: CASLREFYNSPLHF. DNA for the CDR3: TGTGCCAGCCTCCGAGAGTTCTATAATTCACCCCTCCACTTT.

This clonotype was seen a few times. The V and J genes are TRBV29-1 and TRBJ1-2; D is unresolved. Trimming took off 0 bases at V and 6 bases at J, with 8 bases between the two ends. Germline values: CDR1 SQVTM, CDR2 ANQGSEA. The CDR3 spans 12 residues. In nucleotides, the CDR3 is TGCAGCGTTGAAGATGGCCTGGATGGCTACACCTTC. Protein: CSVEDGLDGYTF.

This chain uses TRBV20-1 with TRBJ2-5; 7 nucleotides align to TRBD2. J was trimmed by 5 bases and V by 3 bases; bases with no gene match: 12. Germline V gene lookup returns CDR1 DFQATT and CDR2 SNEGSKA (reference sequence). The CDR3 spans 15 residues. CDR3 loop: CSARRLGGVGETQYF. CDR3 nucleotide sequence: TGCAGTGCTAGGAGGTTGGGGGGGGTGGGTGAGACCCAGTACTTC.

This rearrangement joins TRBV3-1 to TRBJ2-3, with 10 bases matching TRBD2. The CDR3 runs to 15 residues. J lost 9 bases, V lost 3 bases, and 9 bases had no gene match. Germline assignment: CDR1 LGHDT and CDR2 YNNKEL (reference sequence). CDR3 in DNA: TGTGCCAGCAGCCATCGGGCCAGCGGGGGGGGAACGCAGTATTTT. Translation: CASSHRASGGGTQYF.

The chain has TRBV7-8 and TRBJ2-2, with TRBD2 matching 13 bases. The CDR3 runs 15 residues. Germline CDR1 SGHVS, CDR2 FQNEAQ. With V trimmed by 4 bases and J by 5 bases, 1 base remained unmatched. The CDR3 DNA reads TGTGCCAGCAGCTCGGGACTAGCGGGAACCGGGGAGCTGTTTTTT. As protein: CASSSGLAGTGELFF.

On this clonotype: Relative to the germline gene, one junction end is altered; a read error may explain this. The rearrangement uses TRBV7-7 and TRBJ2-7, with TRBD1 matching 10 bases. Germline V gives CDR1 SSHAT, CDR2 FNYEAQ (reference sequence). The CDR3 consists of 15 residues. In DNA, the CDR3 is TGTGCTAGCAGCTCCGGGACAGGGGTCCACTACGAGCAGTACTTC. It is translated as CASSSGTGVHYEQYF.

The chain is built from TRBV28 and TRBJ2-7, with D perhaps TRBD2 (5 bases). Trimming took 7 bases from V and 2 from J, leaving 15 bases between them. The CDR3 runs 14 residues. Germline CDR1 is MDHEN and CDR2 is SYDVKM. The CDR3 region has the DNA TGTGCCAGCAACCCCACTAAGGGAGCCTACGAGCAGTACTTC. Protein sequence: CASNPTKGAYEQYF.

In this sample, this clonotype turned up a few times. The chain uses TRBV6-2 or TRBV6-3 and TRBJ2-7; no clear D. The germline V and J ends were trimmed by 6 bases and 6 bases, with 18 bases remaining between them. Germline values: CDR1 MNHEY, CDR2 SVGEGT. This CDR3 has 14 amino acids. The CDR3 is CASRNRAQVPEQYF. The CDR3 DNA reads as TGTGCCAGCAGAAACCGGGCCCAAGTCCCCGAGCAGTACTTC.

This clonotype was observed a few times. This chain links TRBV6-5 with TRBJ2-3, with TRBD1 as a possible D gene (7 bases). This CDR3 contains 11 residues. With 10 bases removed from V and 14 bases from J, the gap between germline ends came to 19 bases. Germline V gene data show CDR1 as MNHEY and CDR2 as SVGAGI. The CDR3 loop is CAIGPEGASYF. The CDR3 coding sequence is TGTGCCATCGGGCCGGAGGGGGCATCGTATTTT.

The rearrangement joins TRBV4-1 to TRBJ1-1, with unresolved D. Germline-derived CDR1 and CDR2 are MGHRA and YSYEKL. The CDR3 totals 14 residues. V was cut by 3 bases and J by 5 bases, with 13 bases left in between. For the CDR3, the DNA is TGCGCCAGCAGCCAGGCAGCCGCGAGGACTGAAGCTTTCTTT. Encoded protein: CASSQAAARTEAFF.

The V and J genes are TRBV20-1 and TRBJ2-3; perhaps TRBD2 as D (6 bases). CDR1 and CDR2 (germline): DFQATT, SNEGSKA (reference sequence). This CDR3 comprises 17 residues. Trimming cost V 5 bases and J 5 bases, with 26 bases left between them. The CDR3 sequence: CSAGTLEAEMGGDTQYF. The CDR3 DNA sequence: TGCAGTGCTGGCACCCTAGAAGCGGAGATGGGGGGAGATACGCAGTATTTT.

This clonotype occurred a few times. The J gene is TRBJ1-4, the V gene TRBV10-3, with 9 bases identical to TRBD1. The CDR3 consists of 16 residues. The ends lost 4 bases at V and 3 bases at J; junction bases unmatched: 6. Germline V gene lookup returns CDR1 ENHRY and CDR2 SYGVKD. The CDR3 sequence is CAISARQGEANEKLFF. The DNA for the CDR3 is TGTGCCATCAGTGCAAGACAGGGGGAGGCTAATGAAAAACTGTTTTTT.

This clonotype was detected a few times. The CDR3 DNA reads TGTGCCAGCAGTAACAGACCGGTAGCCGGACTAGGAGGCTACACCTTC. It is translated as CASSNRPVAGLGGYTF. The chain links TRBV6-5 to TRBJ1-2; D is uncertain. The germline CDR1 and CDR2 sequences are MNHEY and SVGAGI. The CDR3 is made up of 16 amino acids. V gave up 5 bases and J gave up 8 bases, with 24 bases separating them.

This clonotype was recorded once. The V gene is TRBV6-1, the J gene TRBJ2-4, with D maybe TRBD1 (6 bases). Trimming took off 6 bases at V and 10 bases at J, with 22 bases between the two ends. Germline V lookup: CDR1 MNHNS, CDR2 SASEGT. The CDR3 has 15 amino acids. The CDR3 nucleotides are TGTGCCAGCAGCATGATACTTTTGACAGGCCTGATTCAGTACTTC. It translates to CASSMILLTGLIQYF.

J is TRBJ1-1 and V is TRBV2; perhaps TRBD1 as D (5 bases). The CDR3 consists of 14 residues. Between the trimmed V and J ends, which lost 3 bases and 2 bases, there was a span of 10 bases. Germline V CDR1 and CDR2: SNHLY, FYNNEI. The CDR3 spells CASSEVRDNTEAFF. Here the CDR3 DNA reads TGTGCCAGCAGTGAGGTCCGGGACAACACTGAAGCTTTCTTT. Drawing the rest from reference TRBV2 and TRBJ1-1, the complete variable domain is EPEVTQTPSHQVTQMGQEVILRCVPISNHLYFYWYRQILGQKVEFLVSFYNNEISEKSEIFDDQFSVERPDGSNFTLKIRSTKLEDSAMYFCASSEVRDNTEAFFGQGTRLTVV.

The chain links TRBV5-1 to TRBJ2-3, with 12 nucleotides matching TRBD1. V shed 4 bases and J 5 bases; nucleotides not matched to a gene: 5. CDR3 length: 15 residues. Germline CDR1 and CDR2: SGHRS and YFSETQ. CDR3: CASSTRDRGLDTQYF. The CDR3 region has the DNA TGCGCCAGCAGCACCCGGGACAGGGGGCTAGATACGCAGTATTTT. The entire variable domain, with the rest obtained from reference TRBV5-1 and TRBJ2-3, is as follows: KAGVTQTPRYLIKTRGQQVTLSCSPISGHRSVSWYQQTPGQGLQFLFEYFSETQRNKGNFPGRFSGRQFSNSRSEMNVSTLELGDSALYLCASSTRDRGLDTQYFGPGTRLTVL.

J is TRBJ1-2 and V is TRBV7-3, with TRBD1 as a possible D gene (5 bases). Trimming took 0 bases from V and 1 from J, leaving 9 bases between them. This CDR3 comprises 15 residues. CDR1 and CDR2 from the germline V gene are SGHTA and FQGTGA. The CDR3 DNA sequence: TGTGCCAGCAGCTTAACGGCGACAGATAACTATGGCTACACCTTC. Protein sequence: CASSLTATDNYGYTF. Full variable domain (remainder filled in from reference TRBV7-3 and TRBJ1-2): GAGVSQTPSNKVTEKGKYVELRCDPISGHTALYWYRQSLGQGPEFLIYFQGTGAADDSGLPNDRFFAVRPEGSVSTLKIQRTERGDSAVYLCASSLTATDNYGYTFGSGTRLTVV.

About this clonotype: A clone one base away is much larger, so this may be a read error. The genes are TRBV7-2 and TRBJ2-5, with D perhaps TRBD2 (6 bases). Near its end, the DNA agrees better with TRBJ2-1, so the J call may be wrong. Germline CDR1 is SGHTA and CDR2 is FQGNSA. The CDR3 contains 13 residues. Here the CDR3 DNA reads TGTGCCAGCAGCAGGGGACTTCAAGAGACCCAGTTCTTC. As protein: CASSRGLQETQFF.

This clonotype turned up a few times. The rearrangement uses TRBV10-3 and TRBJ1-2; TRBD1 is a possible D gene (5 bases). The V and J ends lost 3 bases and 4 bases respectively, with 12 bases between them. There are 14 residues in the CDR3. The germline CDR1 and CDR2 sequences are ENHRY and SYGVKD. Here the CDR3 DNA reads TGTGCCATCAGTGATGTGGGGGACGTCTATGGCTACACCTTC. It encodes CAISDVGDVYGYTF.

This clonotype has only a few counts. The gene calls are TRBV5-1 and TRBJ1-6; 7 nucleotides line up with TRBD1. The CDR3 loop spans 14 amino acids. CDR1 and CDR2 (germline): SGHRS, YFSETQ. Trimming took 7 bases from V and 6 from J; bases not matched to a gene: 7. As DNA, the CDR3 is TGCGCCAGCGCCGCCGGGACAGCTAATTCACCCCTCCACTTT. Translated, it gives CASAAGTANSPLHF.

J is TRBJ2-7 and V is TRBV7-9; TRBD2 matches at 11 bases. V lost 4 bases, J lost 5 bases, and 4 bases stayed unmatched. Per germline, CDR1 SEHNR and CDR2 FQNEAQ (reference sequence). The CDR3 consists of 14 residues. CDR3 sequence (DNA): TGTGCCAGCAGCTCGACTAGCGGGACTGACGAGCAGTACTTC. Translated: CASSSTSGTDEQYF.

This clonotype was observed many times. J is TRBJ2-7 and V is TRBV27; D is ambiguous. The CDR3 loop spans 15 amino acids. Looked up from germline, CDR1 is MNHEY and CDR2 is SMNVEV (reference sequence). The germline V and J ends were trimmed by 5 bases and 3 bases, with 17 bases remaining between them. This CDR3 is CASSPRLGGYYEQYF. DNA for the CDR3: TGTGCCAGCAGTCCCCGCCTTGGTGGCTACTACGAGCAGTACTTC.

This rearrangement joins TRBV18 to TRBJ2-1; 7 bases fit TRBD2. The closer fit of TRBJ2-7 to the DNA end suggests the J call may be wrong. Germline assignment: CDR1 KGHSH and CDR2 LQKENI. The CDR3 loop spans 15 amino acids. The DNA for the CDR3 is TGTGCCAGCTCACGCGGGAGTTCGACTGCGAATGAGCAGTACTTC. This codes for CASSRGSSTANEQYF.

This clonotype was counted once. The chain joins TRBV2 to TRBJ1-4, with 7 bases fitting TRBD1. V was clipped by 5 bases and J by 8 bases; unmatched bases: 8. Per germline, CDR1 SNHLY and CDR2 FYNNEI. The length of the CDR3 is 14 residues. The CDR3 loop is CASSSQGVAEKLFF. The CDR3 DNA sequence: TGTGCCAGCAGTTCCCAGGGGGTGGCGGAAAAACTGTTTTTT. Combining the CDR3 with reference TRBV2 and TRBJ1-4 gives the whole variable domain EPEVTQTPSHQVTQMGQEVILRCVPISNHLYFYWYRQILGQKVEFLVSFYNNEISEKSEIFDDQFSVERPDGSNFTLKIRSTKLEDSAMYFCASSSQGVAEKLFFGSGTQLSVL.

As to this clonotype: A junction boundary mismatches the germline segment, possibly from a read error. This sequence joins TRBV25-1 and TRBJ2-3; TRBD1 matches 7 bases. The germline gives CDR1 MGHDK, CDR2 SYGVNS. This CDR3 is built from 14 residues. The CDR3, as DNA: TGTGCCAGCAGTGAACCGTCTGGGACAGAGACGCAGTATTTT. Its protein product is CASSEPSGTETQYF.

This clonotype came up a few times. The chain carries TRBV6-2 or TRBV6-3 and TRBJ2-3; 11 bases match TRBD2. The CDR3 spans 14 residues. Germline trimming cut 7 bases from V and 9 bases from J; bases unmatched to any gene: 9. Germline V gene lookup returns CDR1 MNHEY and CDR2 SVGEGT. The CDR3 DNA reads TGTGCCAGCACAGGGTCTAGCGGGAGGTACACGCAGTATTTT. Residues: CASTGSSGRYTQYF.

This clonotype was seen a few times. The chain employs TRBV10-2 and TRBJ1-4; no definite D call. Germline CDR1 and CDR2: WSHSY and SAAADI. CDR3 length equals 16 residues. V was shortened by 0 bases and J by 3 bases, with 11 bases between the two germline ends. The CDR3 loop is CASSESSTIANEKLFF. CDR3 in DNA: TGCGCCAGCAGTGAGTCGTCGACAATTGCTAATGAAAAACTGTTTTTT.

The chain has TRBV28 and TRBJ1-2; 8 nucleotides agree with TRBD1. V lost 2 bases, J lost 7 bases, and 9 bases stayed unmatched. The CDR3 is made up of 15 amino acids. CDR1 is MDHEN and CDR2 is SYDVKM in the germline V gene. The CDR3 loop reads CASSLAAGGLSGYTF. Written as DNA, the CDR3 is TGTGCCAGCAGTTTAGCGGCAGGGGGCCTAAGTGGCTACACCTTC.